These 18 T cell receptor beta chains originate from one sample sequenced in a study of beta chain features in type 1 diabetes. The sequenced template was cDNA made from the entire isolated RNA. Some clones are missing from TCRdb's copy, which holds only in-frame ones; the method was immunoSEQ multiplex PCR. The table has about 130,000 clones, 7% to 10% seen once. The sample taken for sequencing was central memory CD4+ T cells from blood. The receptor set was obtained from a young man in good health.

The rearrangement joins TRBV7-6 to TRBJ2-2, with D possibly TRBD1 on 6 matching bases. The CDR3 consists of 17 residues. Germline CDR1 and CDR2: SGHVS and FNYEAQ. Trimming cost V 2 bases and J 5 bases, with 18 bases left between them. The CDR3 DNA reads TGTGCCAGCAGCTTACGTTCAGGGGATCGGTCGACCGGGGAGCTGTTTTTT. The encoded protein is CASSLRSGDRSTGELFF.

A few counts support this clone. The V call is TRBV19, the J call TRBJ2-7, with 8 bases matching TRBD1. The V gene's germline CDR1 is LNHDA and CDR2 SQIVND (reference sequence). CDR3 length: 15 residues. J lost 1 base, V lost 6 bases, and 8 bases had no gene match. CDR3 DNA sequence: TGTGCCAGTAGGGGGGGACAGGAAAATTCCTACGAGCAGTACTTC. This encodes CASRGGQENSYEQYF. Full variable domain (remainder filled in from reference TRBV19 and TRBJ2-7): DGGITQSPKYLFRKEGQNVTLSCEQNLNHDAMYWYRQDPGQGLRLIYYSQIVNDFQKGDIAEGYSVSREKKESFPLTVTSAQKNPTAFYLCASRGGQENSYEQYFGPGTRLTVT.

This clone was seen repeatedly, ten times or more. This chain uses TRBV5-6 with TRBJ2-3; a weak D match, TRBD1 (5 bases). CDR1 and CDR2 (germline): SGHDT, YYEEEE. V was trimmed by 1 base and J by 1 base, leaving 13 bases between them. There are 16 residues in the CDR3. For the CDR3, the DNA is TGTGCCAGCAGCTTGTGGTGGGGCAGCGGCACAGATACGCAGTATTTT. Residues: CASSLWWGSGTDTQYF.

About this clone: Other DNA sequences from this sample encode an identical CDR3 as well. The V and J genes are TRBV5-1 and TRBJ2-5; D not certain. Trimming left V 0 bases short and J 2 bases short, with 5 bases between. The CDR3 totals 13 residues. Germline CDR1 and CDR2: SGHRS and YFSETQ. The CDR3 loop is CASSLVVQETQYF. As DNA, the CDR3 is TGCGCCAGCAGCTTGGTCGTGCAAGAGACCCAGTACTTC.

The chain's CDR3 is CASSFASQGRYTF. In nucleotides, the CDR3 is TGTGCCAGCAGCTTCGCCTCACAGGGTCGCTACACCTTC. The J gene is TRBJ1-2, the V gene TRBV7-6; a possible D gene is TRBD1 (6 bases). Germline CDR1 and CDR2: SGHVS and FNYEAQ. Between the trimmed V and J ends, which lost 3 bases and 9 bases, there was a span of 14 bases. The CDR3 length is 13 residues.

This clone was seen a few times. The chain couples TRBV9 to TRBJ2-7; TRBD1 is a possible D gene (5 bases). Trimming cost V 3 bases and J 5 bases, with 15 bases left between them. Germline lookup yields CDR1 SGDLS and CDR2 YYNGEE. The CDR3 totals 14 residues. The CDR3 loop reads CASSEQGERDEQYF. DNA of the CDR3: TGTGCCAGCAGCGAGCAGGGTGAAAGAGACGAGCAGTACTTC.

In this sample, this clone turned up many times. The genes are TRBV10-3 and TRBJ2-5, with D perhaps TRBD1 (6 bases). The V gene's germline CDR1 is ENHRY and CDR2 SYGVKD. The CDR3 is 13 residues long. Trimming shortened V by 4 bases and J by 3 bases, and 9 bases separated the two germline ends. CDR3 amino acids: CAISGNREETQYF. The CDR3 nucleotides read TGTGCCATCAGTGGAAACAGGGAAGAGACCCAGTACTTC.

This clone occurred a few times. This chain connects TRBV18 to TRBJ2-7; 10 positions agree with TRBD1. J was trimmed by 5 bases and V by 3 bases; bases with no gene match: 1. Germline assignment: CDR1 KGHSH and CDR2 LQKENI. The CDR3 has 13 residues. The CDR3 region is CASSPGTGDEQYF. The DNA of the CDR3 is TGTGCCAGCTCACCCGGGACAGGGGACGAGCAGTACTTC.

This clone showed up just a few times. The rearrangement links TRBV27 to TRBJ1-3; 10 bases align to TRBD1. The CDR3 consists of 19 residues. V gave up 6 bases and J gave up 4 bases; unmatched junction bases: 18. Germline lookup yields CDR1 MNHEY and CDR2 SMNVEV (reference sequence). CDR3 residues: CASRECRDRGNRKGNTIYF. DNA of the CDR3: TGTGCCAGCAGAGAATGCCGGGACAGGGGAAATAGGAAGGGAAACACCATATATTTT.

Only a few counts were recorded for this clone. The chain combines TRBV7-3 with TRBJ2-5; 7 bases map to TRBD1. With 5 bases clipped from V and 4 bases from J, the junction kept 4 bases outside the gene matches. CDR3 size: 13 residues. Germline-derived CDR1 and CDR2 are SGHTA and FQGTGA. CDR3 region: CASSRDSGETQYF. CDR3 bases: TGTGCCAGCAGCCGGGACAGCGGAGAGACCCAGTACTTC.

This clone appeared a few times. V is TRBV11-3 and J is TRBJ2-1; D call uncertain. V was trimmed by 0 bases and J by 11 bases, leaving 11 bases between them. The CDR3 is made up of 13 amino acids. Germline CDR1 reads SGHNT; CDR2 reads YENEEA. CDR3 in DNA: TGTGCCAGCAGCTTAGAAGCAGGCCCAAAGCAGTTCTTC. Translating gives CASSLEAGPKQFF.

CDR3 sequence reads: CASSLDLAGKYF. CDR3 DNA sequence: TGTGCCAGCAGCTTAGATCTTGCGGGGAAGTACTTC. The chain joins TRBV11-3 to TRBJ2-7; the D gene is possibly TRBD2 (6 bases). Germline assignment: CDR1 SGHNT and CDR2 YENEEA. V was trimmed by 0 bases and J by 11 bases, leaving 11 bases between them. The CDR3 loop spans 12 amino acids.

This clone was observed a handful of times. This chain connects TRBV11-2 to TRBJ2-1, with TRBD1 matching over 8 bases. This CDR3 comprises 12 residues. Germline values: CDR1 SGHAT, CDR2 FQNNGV. V lost 8 bases to trimming and J lost 8 bases; unmatched junction nucleotides: 5. The CDR3 sequence: CASDRGVDEQFF. CDR3 coding DNA: TGTGCCAGCGACAGGGGTGTAGATGAGCAGTTCTTC.

This clone was seen a few times. This chain connects TRBV6-5 to TRBJ2-7; D is perhaps TRBD1 (6 bases). There are 14 residues in the CDR3. The V gene's germline CDR1 is MNHEY and CDR2 SVGAGI. V was shortened by 7 bases and J by 4 bases, with 17 bases between the two germline ends. The CDR3 sequence is CASTRDRNAYEQYF. The CDR3 nucleotides are TGTGCCAGCACCAGAGACAGGAATGCGTACGAGCAGTACTTC.

This clone occurred a few times. V and J are TRBV7-3 and TRBJ2-3; D might be TRBD2 (6 bases). V dropped 0 bases and J dropped 5 bases, with 12 bases sitting between them. Germline V gene sequence: CDR1 SGHTA, CDR2 FQGTGA. The CDR3 is made up of 15 amino acids. CDR3 protein: CASSLTVLGGDTQYF. CDR3 nucleotide sequence: TGTGCCAGCAGCTTAACGGTGCTGGGGGGAGATACGCAGTATTTT.

This clone was counted only a few times. This chain joins TRBV7-6 and TRBJ2-3; D remains unclear. The CDR3 is made up of 12 amino acids. CDR1 SGHVS and CDR2 FNYEAQ come from the germline V gene. The germline V and J ends were trimmed by 4 bases and 2 bases, with 4 bases remaining between them. For the CDR3, the DNA is TGTGCCAGCAGCTCTCTCACAGATACGCAGTATTTT. This encodes CASSSLTDTQYF.

This clone was seen ten or more times. The chain links TRBV9 to TRBJ1-5; TRBD1 matches 7 bases. Losses at the gene ends were 7 bases for V and 7 bases for J; bases not matched to a gene: 5. Germline CDR1 reads SGDLS; CDR2 reads YYNGEE. The CDR3 runs 12 residues. Here the CDR3 DNA reads TGTGCCAGCGGTGGGACAGTCCAGCCCCAGCATTTT. This gives the protein CASGGTVQPQHF.

This sequence joins TRBV20-1 and TRBJ2-7, with D uncertain. The ends were cut back, 3 bases at V and 3 bases at J, with 6 bases in the middle. Germline V gene sequence: CDR1 DFQATT, CDR2 SNEGSKA (reference sequence). This CDR3 has 11 residues. The CDR3, as DNA: TGCAGTGCTAGCTCGGGCTACGAGCAGTACTTC. It yields the protein CSASSGYEQYF.